The sample holds a few counts of the clone carrying this TCR beta chain. The data originate from a study of identical twins. Germline CDR1 reads SGHDN; CDR2 reads FVKESK. The V end was cut by 4 bases, the J end by 6 bases, with 8 bases between. This CDR3 has 12 residues. Each CDR3 protein gets one entry after TCRdb re-called the 5' RACE reads with MiXCR. Here the sample spans around 960,000 distinct CDR3 sequences, roughly an eighth being singletons. Another study also made use of these data, one on yellow fever vaccine responses in identical twins.

This TCR was recovered from a woman in her late teens or twenties in good health. The chain carries TRBV14 and TRBJ2-3; D remains unclear. Sequencing was performed on PBMCs. In DNA form, the CDR3 reads TGTGCCAGCAGCCCCGCCGTTGATACGCAGTATTTT. Residues: CASSPAVDTQYF. The variable domain in full, completed from reference TRBV14 and TRBJ2-3, reads EAGVTQFPSHSVIEKGQTVTLRCDPISGHDNLYWYRRVMGKEIKFLLHFVKESKQDESGMPNNRFLAERTGGTYSTLKVQPAELEDSGVYFCASSPAVDTQYFGPGTRLTVL.